This T cell receptor beta chain was observed in a study of T-cell reconstitution after alpha-beta-depleted transplantation in children. The CDR3 sequence is 15 residues long. Germline CDR1 reads SGDLS; CDR2 reads YYNGEE. The V and J ends lost 0 bases and 0 bases respectively, with 10 bases between them. Unique molecular identifiers featured in how the TCRbeta library was prepared. Each CDR3 protein is one row after TCRdb ran MiXCR on the PCR reads. The table shows 350,000 to 500,000 distinct CDR3 sequences, with 43% occurring only once. The sample in question was PBMCs, obtained before TCRalphabeta/CD19-depleted stem cell transplant. V usage is TRBV9 and J usage is TRBJ2-7, with unresolved D. This TCR came from a girl aged 2 to 9 with aplastic anemia, due to receive a stem cell transplant. The CDR3 sequence is CASSVAYSSSYEQYF. The CDR3 nucleotides read TGTGCCAGCAGCGTAGCTTACAGTTCCTCCTACGAGCAGTACTTC.